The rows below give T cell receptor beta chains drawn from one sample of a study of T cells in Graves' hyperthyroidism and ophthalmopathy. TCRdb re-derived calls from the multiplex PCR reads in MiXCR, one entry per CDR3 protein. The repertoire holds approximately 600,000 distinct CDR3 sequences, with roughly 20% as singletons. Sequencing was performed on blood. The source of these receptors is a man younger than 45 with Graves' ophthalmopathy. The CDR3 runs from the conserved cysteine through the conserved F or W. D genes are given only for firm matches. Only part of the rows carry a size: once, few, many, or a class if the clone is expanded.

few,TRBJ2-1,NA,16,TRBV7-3,TGTGCCAGCAGCTTAATGGCGGGAAGCTCCTACAATGAGCAGTTCTTC,CASSLMAGSSYNEQFF
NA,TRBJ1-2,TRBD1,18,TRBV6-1,TGTGCCAGCAGTTCGCCCCACTTACCGACAGGGGAGGTTTATGGCTACACCTTC,CASSSPHLPTGEVYGYTF
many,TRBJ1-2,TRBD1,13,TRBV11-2,TGTGCCAGCAGCTTAGCAGGGGGCGCGGGCTACACCTTC,CASSLAGGAGYTF
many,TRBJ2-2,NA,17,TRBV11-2,TGTGCCAGCAGCTTAGGAACATGGACAGCGAACACCGGGGAGCTGTTTTTT,CASSLGTWTANTGELFF
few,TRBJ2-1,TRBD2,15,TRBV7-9,TGTGCCAGCAGCTTAGGGGCGGGAGGAAGAGACGGGCAGTTCTTC,CASSLGAGGRDGQFF
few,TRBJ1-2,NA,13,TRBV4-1,TGCGCCAGCAGCCAAGGTGCGGACTATGGCTACACCTTC,CASSQGADYGYTF
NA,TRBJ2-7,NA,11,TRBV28,TGTGCCAGCGTCCAGGGATACGAGCAGTACTTC,CASVQGYEQYF
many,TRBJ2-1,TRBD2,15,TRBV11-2,TGTGCCAGCAGTCTGGGACTAGCGGGAGGCTCGGAGCAGTTCTTC,CASSLGLAGGSEQFF
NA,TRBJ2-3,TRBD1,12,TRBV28,TGTGCCAGCAGTAACCGGGACAGGGGCCAGTATTTT,CASSNRDRGQYF
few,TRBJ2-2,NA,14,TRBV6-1,TGTGCCAGCAATAAGAAGAGCAACACCGGGGAGCTGTTTTTT,CASNKKSNTGELFF
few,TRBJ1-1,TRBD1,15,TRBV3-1,TGTGCCAGCAGCTCACAGGGGGCCGGTATCACTGAAGCTTTCTTT,CASSSQGAGITEAFF
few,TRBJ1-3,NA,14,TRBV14,TGTGCCAGCAGCCCCCGGGCCGATGGAAACACCATATATTTT,CASSPRADGNTIYF
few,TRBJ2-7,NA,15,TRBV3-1,TGTGCCAGCAGCCAAGCTTCGGGGGAGACCTACGAGCAGTACTTC,CASSQASGETYEQYF
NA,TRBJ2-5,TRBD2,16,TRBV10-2,TGCGCCAGCAGGGGACTAGCGGGAGGGTATGGGGGGACCCAGTACTTC,CASRGLAGGYGGTQYF
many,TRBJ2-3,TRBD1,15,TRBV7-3,TGTGCCAGCAGACTCGGCGGGACAGGAAAAGATACGCAGTATTTT,CASRLGGTGKDTQYF
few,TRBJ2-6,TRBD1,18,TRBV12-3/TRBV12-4,TGTGCCAGCAGTCCAGGACAGGGAAAGGCCTCTGGGGCCAACGTCCTGACTTTC,CASSPGQGKASGANVLTF
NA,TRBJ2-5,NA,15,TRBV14,TGTGCCAGCAGCCAGACCACAGGGTACGGGGAGACCCAGTACTTC,CASSQTTGYGETQYF
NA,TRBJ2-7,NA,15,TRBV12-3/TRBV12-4,TGTGCCAGCGGTAAGACAGAGCAGCATTCCTACGAGCAGTACTTC,CASGKTEQHSYEQYF
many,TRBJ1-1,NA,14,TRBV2,TGTGCCAGCAGTGAAGTCGTTGATGGCACTGAAGCTTTCTTT,CASSEVVDGTEAFF
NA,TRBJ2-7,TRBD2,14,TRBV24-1,TGTGCCACCAGTGATGCGGGAGAAGACGGCGAGCAGTACTTC,CATSDAGEDGEQYF
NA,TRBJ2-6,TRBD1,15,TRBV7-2,TGTGCCAGCCGCCAAACAGGGGTTGGGGCCAACGTCCTGACTTTC,CASRQTGVGANVLTF
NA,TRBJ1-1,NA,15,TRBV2,TGTGCCAGCAGAATTGAGGCGCTAGAGGGGACTGAAGCTTTCTTT,CASRIEALEGTEAFF
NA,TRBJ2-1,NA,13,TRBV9,TGTGCCAGCAGCCCTATTTCCAGTAGTGAGCAGTTCTTC,CASSPISSSEQFF
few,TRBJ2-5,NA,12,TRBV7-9,TGTGCCAGCACAGTAGACCAAGAGACCCAGTACTTC,CASTVDQETQYF